The clone carrying this TCR beta chain was recorded a few times. TCRdb reprocessed the RT-PCR reads with MiXCR, giving one entry per CDR3 protein. Counted here are about 31,000 distinct CDR3 sequences, about 6.5% occurring once; the ten biggest clones make up approximately 35%. This record belongs to a study of patients and donors after allogeneic stem cell transplantation. Per the germline V gene, CDR1 is MNHNY and CDR2 is SVGAGI (reference sequence). V dropped 6 bases and J dropped 9; count of bases not matched to a gene: 9. This CDR3 region has 15 residues. The origin of this receptor is a human donor who was either an allogeneic HSCT recipient or a stem cell or donor lymphocyte infusion donor (not recorded which). It is not recorded whose cells these are; they may come from a transplant donor. The gene calls are TRBV6-6 and TRBJ2-1, with 12 bases lining up with TRBD2. Sequenced sample: blood, either unsorted or a sorted T cell fraction (not recorded which). The CDR3: CASSHLAGGAGEQFF. In nucleotides, the CDR3 is TGTGCCAGCAGCCATCTAGCGGGAGGGGCTGGTGAGCAGTTCTTC.